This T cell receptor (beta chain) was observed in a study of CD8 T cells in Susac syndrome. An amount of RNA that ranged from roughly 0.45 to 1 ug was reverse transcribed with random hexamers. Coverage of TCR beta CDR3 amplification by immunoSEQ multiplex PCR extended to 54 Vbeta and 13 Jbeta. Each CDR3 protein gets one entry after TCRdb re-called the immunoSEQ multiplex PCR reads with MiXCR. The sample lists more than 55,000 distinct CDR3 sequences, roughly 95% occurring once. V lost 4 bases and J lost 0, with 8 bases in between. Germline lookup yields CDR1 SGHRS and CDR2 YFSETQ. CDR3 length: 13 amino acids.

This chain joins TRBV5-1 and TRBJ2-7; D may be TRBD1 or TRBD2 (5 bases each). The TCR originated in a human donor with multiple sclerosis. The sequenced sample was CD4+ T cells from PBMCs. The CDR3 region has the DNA TGCGCCAGCAGCCGGGACGTCTCCTACGAGCAGTACTTC. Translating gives CASSRDVSYEQYF.